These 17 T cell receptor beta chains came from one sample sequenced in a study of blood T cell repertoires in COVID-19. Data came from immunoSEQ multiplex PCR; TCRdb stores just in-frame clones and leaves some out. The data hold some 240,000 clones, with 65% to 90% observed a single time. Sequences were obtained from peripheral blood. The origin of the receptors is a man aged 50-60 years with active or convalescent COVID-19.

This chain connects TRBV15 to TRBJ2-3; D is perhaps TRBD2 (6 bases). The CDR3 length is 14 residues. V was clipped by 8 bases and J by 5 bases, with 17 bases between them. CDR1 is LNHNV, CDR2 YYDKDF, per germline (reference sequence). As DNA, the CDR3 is TGTGCCACCGGACGGGAGATGAGGGGAGATACGCAGTATTTT. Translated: CATGREMRGDTQYF.

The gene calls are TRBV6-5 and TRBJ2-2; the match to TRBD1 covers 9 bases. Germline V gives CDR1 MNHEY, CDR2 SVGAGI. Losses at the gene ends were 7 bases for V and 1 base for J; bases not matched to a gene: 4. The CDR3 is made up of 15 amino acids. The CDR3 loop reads CASKLDRGNTGELFF. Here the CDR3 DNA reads TGTGCCAGCAAATTGGACAGGGGGAACACCGGGGAGCTGTTTTTT.

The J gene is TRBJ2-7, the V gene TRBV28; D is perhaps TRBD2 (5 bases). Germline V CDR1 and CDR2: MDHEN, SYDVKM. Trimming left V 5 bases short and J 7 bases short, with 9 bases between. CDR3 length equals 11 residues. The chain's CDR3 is CASSGTGEQYF. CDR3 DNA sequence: TGTGCCAGCAGTGGCACGGGGGAGCAGTACTTC.

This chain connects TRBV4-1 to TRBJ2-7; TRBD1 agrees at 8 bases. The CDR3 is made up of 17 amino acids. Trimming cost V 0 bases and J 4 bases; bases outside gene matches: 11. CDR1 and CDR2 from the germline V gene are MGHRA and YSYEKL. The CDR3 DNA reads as TGCGCCAGCAGCCAAGACGACAGGGGCCCACCTTTGTACGAGCAGTACTTC. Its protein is CASSQDDRGPPLYEQYF.

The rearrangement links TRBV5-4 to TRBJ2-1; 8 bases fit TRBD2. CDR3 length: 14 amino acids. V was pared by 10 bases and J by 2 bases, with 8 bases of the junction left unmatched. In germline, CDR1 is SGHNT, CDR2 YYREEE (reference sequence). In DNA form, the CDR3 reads TGTGCCTGGGACATAGCGGGGACCTACAATGAGCAGTTCTTC. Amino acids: CAWDIAGTYNEQFF.

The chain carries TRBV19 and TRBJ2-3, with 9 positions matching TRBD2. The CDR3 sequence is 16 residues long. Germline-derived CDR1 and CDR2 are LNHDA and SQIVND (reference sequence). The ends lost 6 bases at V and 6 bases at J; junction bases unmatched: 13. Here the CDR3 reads CASRPGTSLMGDTQYF. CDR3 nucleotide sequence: TGTGCCAGTAGGCCCGGGACTAGCCTAATGGGGGATACGCAGTATTTT.

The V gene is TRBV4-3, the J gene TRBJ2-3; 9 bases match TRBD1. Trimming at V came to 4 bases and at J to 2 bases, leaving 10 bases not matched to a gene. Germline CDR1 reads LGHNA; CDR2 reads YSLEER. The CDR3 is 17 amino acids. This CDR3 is CASSRALGQGFTDTQYF. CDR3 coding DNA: TGCGCCAGCAGCCGGGCTTTGGGACAGGGATTCACAGATACGCAGTATTTT.

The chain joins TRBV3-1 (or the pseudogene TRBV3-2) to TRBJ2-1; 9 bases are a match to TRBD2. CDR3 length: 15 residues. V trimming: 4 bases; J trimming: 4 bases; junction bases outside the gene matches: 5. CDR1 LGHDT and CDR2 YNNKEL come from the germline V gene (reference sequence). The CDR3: CASSPVAGVYNEQFF. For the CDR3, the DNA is TGTGCCAGCAGCCCGGTAGCGGGGGTGTACAATGAGCAGTTCTTC.

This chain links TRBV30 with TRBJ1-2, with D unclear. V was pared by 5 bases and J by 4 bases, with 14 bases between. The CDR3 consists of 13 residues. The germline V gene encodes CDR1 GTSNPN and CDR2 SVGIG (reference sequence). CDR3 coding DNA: TGTGCCTGGCCTCGAGGGCCAGCCTATGGCTACACCTTC. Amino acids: CAWPRGPAYGYTF.

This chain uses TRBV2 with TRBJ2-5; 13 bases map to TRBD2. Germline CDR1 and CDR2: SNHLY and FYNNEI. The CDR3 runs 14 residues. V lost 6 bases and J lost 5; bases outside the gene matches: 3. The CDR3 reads CASSGLAGEETQYF. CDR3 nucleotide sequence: TGTGCCAGCAGCGGACTAGCGGGGGAGGAGACCCAGTACTTC.

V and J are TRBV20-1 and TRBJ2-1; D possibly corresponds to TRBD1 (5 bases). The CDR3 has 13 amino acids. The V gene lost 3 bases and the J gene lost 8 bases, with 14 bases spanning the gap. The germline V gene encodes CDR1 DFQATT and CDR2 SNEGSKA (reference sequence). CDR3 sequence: CSASGQGKDEQFF. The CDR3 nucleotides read TGCAGTGCTAGTGGGCAGGGAAAGGATGAGCAGTTCTTC.

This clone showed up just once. The CDR3 DNA reads TGTGCCAGCAGTTTAGAGGTTCCGGGCTCTGGGGCCAACGTCCTGACTTTC. Encoded protein: CASSLEVPGSGANVLTF. This chain joins TRBV27 and TRBJ2-6, with no clear D. The germline gives CDR1 MNHEY, CDR2 SMNVEV (reference sequence). Trimming took off 2 bases at V and 0 bases at J, with 11 bases between the two ends. This CDR3 has 17 residues.

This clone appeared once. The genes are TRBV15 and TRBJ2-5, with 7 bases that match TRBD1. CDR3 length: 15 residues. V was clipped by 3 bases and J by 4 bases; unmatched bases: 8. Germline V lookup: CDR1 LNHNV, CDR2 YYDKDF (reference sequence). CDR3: CATSSWTGLRETQYF. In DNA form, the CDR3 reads TGTGCCACCAGCAGTTGGACAGGCCTAAGAGAGACCCAGTACTTC.

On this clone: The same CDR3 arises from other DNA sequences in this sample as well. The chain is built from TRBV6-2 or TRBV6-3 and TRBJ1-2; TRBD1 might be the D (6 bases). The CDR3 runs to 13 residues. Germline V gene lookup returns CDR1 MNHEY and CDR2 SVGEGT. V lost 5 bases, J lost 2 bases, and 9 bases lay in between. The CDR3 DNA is TGTGCCAGCAGTCCCGACAGGAACTATGGCTACACCTTC. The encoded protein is CASSPDRNYGYTF.

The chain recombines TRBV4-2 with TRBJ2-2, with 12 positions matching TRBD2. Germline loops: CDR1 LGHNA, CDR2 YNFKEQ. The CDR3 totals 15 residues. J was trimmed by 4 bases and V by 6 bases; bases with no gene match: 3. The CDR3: CASSLLAGGTGELFF. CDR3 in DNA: TGTGCCAGCAGTTTACTAGCGGGGGGCACCGGGGAGCTGTTTTTT.

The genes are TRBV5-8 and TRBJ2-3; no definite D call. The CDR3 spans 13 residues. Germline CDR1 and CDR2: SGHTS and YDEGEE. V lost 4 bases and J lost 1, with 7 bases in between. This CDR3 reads CASSQRGTDTQYF. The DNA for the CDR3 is TGTGCCAGCAGCCAGCGCGGCACAGATACGCAGTATTTT.

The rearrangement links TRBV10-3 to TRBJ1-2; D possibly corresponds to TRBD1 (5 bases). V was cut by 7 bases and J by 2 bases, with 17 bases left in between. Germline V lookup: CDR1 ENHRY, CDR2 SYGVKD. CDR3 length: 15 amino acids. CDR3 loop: CAIIGWTFKNYGYTF. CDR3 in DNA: TGTGCCATCATTGGATGGACATTCAAAAACTATGGCTACACCTTC.